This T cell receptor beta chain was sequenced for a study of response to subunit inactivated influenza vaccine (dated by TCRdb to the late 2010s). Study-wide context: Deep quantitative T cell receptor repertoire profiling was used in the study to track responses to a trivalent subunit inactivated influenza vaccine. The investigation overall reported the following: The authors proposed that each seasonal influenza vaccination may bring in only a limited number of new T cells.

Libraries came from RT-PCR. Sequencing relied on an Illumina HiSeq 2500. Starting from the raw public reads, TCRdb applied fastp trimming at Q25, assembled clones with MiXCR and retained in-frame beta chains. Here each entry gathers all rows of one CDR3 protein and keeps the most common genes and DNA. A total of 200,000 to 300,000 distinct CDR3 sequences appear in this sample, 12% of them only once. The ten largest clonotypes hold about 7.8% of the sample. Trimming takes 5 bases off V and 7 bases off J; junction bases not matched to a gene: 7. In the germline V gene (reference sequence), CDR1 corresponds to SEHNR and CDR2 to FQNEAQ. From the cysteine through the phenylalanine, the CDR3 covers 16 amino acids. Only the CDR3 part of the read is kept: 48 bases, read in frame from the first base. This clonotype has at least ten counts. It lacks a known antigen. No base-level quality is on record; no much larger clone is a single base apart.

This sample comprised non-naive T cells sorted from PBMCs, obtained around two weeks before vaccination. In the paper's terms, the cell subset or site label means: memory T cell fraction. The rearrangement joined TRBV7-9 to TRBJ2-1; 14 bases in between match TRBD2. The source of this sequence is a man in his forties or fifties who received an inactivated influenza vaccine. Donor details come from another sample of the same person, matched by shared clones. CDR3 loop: CASSPGTSGRGNEQFF. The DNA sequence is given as TGTGCCAGCAGCCCCGGGACTAGCGGGAGAGGTAATGAGCAGTTCTTC.